Listed below are T cell receptor beta chains from one sample, sequenced in a study of radiation and T cells in renal cell carcinoma. Repertoires were generated with immunoSEQ multiplex PCR, while TCRdb's copy carries only in-frame clones and drops some. The sample records about 120,000 clones, about four fifths being singletons. The starting material was blood, obtained from a patient whose treatment included radiotherapy and nephrectomy. The source of these receptors is a man aged 45-65 years with renal cell carcinoma. CDR3s include the opening cysteine and the closing phenylalanine or tryptophan. The D gene is left open where the match is weak. Where a row states a size, it is once, few, many or the class of an expanded clone; other rows omit it.

few	TRBV9	TRBJ2-2	.	TGTGCCAGCAGCGTAGGCCCCACCGGGGAGCTGTTTTTT	CASSVGPTGELFF
.	TRBV5-1	TRBJ2-2	.	TGCGCCAGCAGCTTGGGTTGGGGGGACACCGGGGAGCTGTTTTTT	CASSLGWGDTGELFF
.	TRBV7-7	TRBJ2-5	TRBD2	TGTGCTAGCAGCTTAAAGGCGGGGGGAGGTGAGACCCAGTACTTC	CASSLKAGGGETQYF
.	TRBV6-1	TRBJ1-2	.	TGTGCCAGCAGTGAAGCGCTTCTTGGGTCCGCCTATGGCTACACCTTC	CASSEALLGSAYGYTF
.	TRBV6-1	TRBJ2-7	TRBD1	TGTGCCAGCAGTACACCGGACAGGGTCTCCTACGAGCAGTACTTC	CASSTPDRVSYEQYF
few	TRBV10-1	TRBJ1-1	.	TGCGCCAGCAACCCGAGGACGGATGGGGAGACTGAAGCTTTCTTT	CASNPRTDGETEAFF
.	TRBV27	TRBJ2-7	TRBD2	TGTGCCAGCAGTCGAAGCGGGAGTTCCTACGAGCAGTACTTC	CASSRSGSSYEQYF
.	TRBV7-2	TRBJ1-1	.	TGTGCCAGCAGCTTAGCGGGGTTGGGGACATCCCCTGAAGCTTTCTTT	CASSLAGLGTSPEAFF
.	TRBV18	TRBJ1-2	TRBD1	TGTGCCAGCTCCTACGAGGGACAGGGAACCTATGGCTACACCTTC	CASSYEGQGTYGYTF
once	TRBV19	TRBJ1-2	.	TGTGCCAGTAGTATTGGGGTTGGCTACACCTTC	CASSIGVGYTF
.	TRBV9	TRBJ1-3	.	TGTGCCAGCAGAGGAATTCACTCTGGAAACACCATATATTTT	CASRGIHSGNTIYF
.	TRBV7-3	TRBJ1-1	.	TGTGCCAGCAGCTTAAACCCCGCAGGGCGCACTGAAGCTTTCTTT	CASSLNPAGRTEAFF
.	TRBV9	TRBJ2-7	TRBD1	TGTGCCAGCAGCCCCGGACAGGTAGCCTACGAGCAGTACTTC	CASSPGQVAYEQYF
once	TRBV27	TRBJ2-3	.	TGTGCCAGCAGCCCTAATGCTCGGTGGGATACGCAGTATTTT	CASSPNARWDTQYF
few	TRBV6-5	TRBJ1-1	TRBD1	TGTGCCAGCAGTCTGACAGGGAGGACTGAAGCTTTCTTT	CASSLTGRTEAFF
.	TRBV4-3	TRBJ1-1	TRBD1	TGCGCCAGCAGCCCCGGGACAGCGAACACTGAAGCTTTCTTT	CASSPGTANTEAFF
.	TRBV7-2	TRBJ2-1	TRBD2	TGTGCCAGCAGCTCCTCCGAGGGGACTAGCGGAGATCACTACAATGAGCAGTTCTTC	CASSSSEGTSGDHYNEQFF
.	TRBV30	TRBJ2-7	TRBD2	TGTGCCTGGAGTGTAACCCTAGCGGGAGGACCCGAGCAGTACTTC	CAWSVTLAGGPEQYF
.	TRBV7-2	TRBJ1-3	.	TGTGCCAGCAGCTCCGCAGGAGGCATGGGCACCATATATTTT	CASSSAGGMGTIYF
.	TRBV28	TRBJ1-1	.	TGTGCCAGCAGTCGGACAGTTGAAGCTTTCTTT	CASSRTVEAFF
.	TRBV4-1	TRBJ2-3	TRBD1	TGCGCCAGCAGCCAAGTCTTCACAGGGGGACGCACAGATACGCAGTATTTT	CASSQVFTGGRTDTQYF
once	TRBV11-3	TRBJ2-3	.	TGTGCCAGCAGCTTAGATCTAGGAGATACGCAGTATTTT	CASSLDLGDTQYF
once	TRBV29-1	TRBJ1-2	TRBD1	TGCAGCGTCCGCCCGGGACAGGGTAACTATGGCTACACCTTC	CSVRPGQGNYGYTF
.	TRBV4-1	TRBJ2-3	.	TGCGCCAGCAGCCCCATGCCGGGACCCATCACAGATACGCAGTATTTT	CASSPMPGPITDTQYF
.	TRBV29-1	TRBJ1-2	.	TGCAGCGTTCGGGTAGGGCATGGCTACACCTTC	CSVRVGHGYTF
.	TRBV5-4	TRBJ2-1	TRBD1	TGTGCCAGCAACTCCTTTCGTACAGGGGGTGGTGAGCAGTTCTTC	CASNSFRTGGGEQFF
.	TRBV21-1	TRBJ2-7	.	TGTGCCAGCAGCAGAGCAAAAAGCGGCCCCTACGAGCAGTACTTC	CASSRAKSGPYEQYF
few	TRBV7-8	TRBJ1-5	.	TGTGCCAGCAGCCATACCAGGACAGAATCAAATCAGCCCCAGCATTTT	CASSHTRTESNQPQHF
.	TRBV19	TRBJ1-2	.	TGTGCCAGTAGTATGCCCCACTCGGCGAGGGGCTACACCTTC	CASSMPHSARGYTF
once	TRBV30	TRBJ1-2	.	TGTGCCTGGAGGGGCTTGGACACACTCTATGGCTACACCTTC	CAWRGLDTLYGYTF
.	TRBV5-1	TRBJ1-1	TRBD1	TGCGCCAGCAGCCTAGGACAGGGGGGGTACACTGAAGCTTTCTTT	CASSLGQGGYTEAFF
.	TRBV5-3	TRBJ1-5	TRBD1	TGTGCCAGAAGCTCGGACAGGGCCTGCAATCAGCCCCAGCATTTT	CARSSDRACNQPQHF
.	TRBV7-9	TRBJ2-1	TRBD1	TGTGCCAGCAGCCGGGACAGGGGTCAGGGTGAGCAGTTCTTC	CASSRDRGQGEQFF
.	TRBV9	TRBJ2-3	.	TGTGCCAGCAGCGCGAGGGGGGATGGTGATACGCAGTATTTT	CASSARGDGDTQYF
.	TRBV4-2	TRBJ1-2	TRBD1	TGTGCCAGCAGCCAAGTAACAGGGGGCGACTATGGCTACACCTTC	CASSQVTGGDYGYTF
.	TRBV25-1	TRBJ2-3	.	TGTGCCAGCAGTGAAGCCCGGGGAGGCCCCCGGGATACGCAGTATTTT	CASSEARGGPRDTQYF
.	TRBV6-6	TRBJ2-5	TRBD2	TGTGCCAGCAGTTACGCGGGGGGCCCCCAAGAGACCCAGTACTTC	CASSYAGGPQETQYF
.	TRBV7-2	TRBJ2-7	.	TGTGCCAGCAGCCCCACCCAGGGAGGATTCTACGAGCAGTACTTC	CASSPTQGGFYEQYF
once	TRBV30	TRBJ1-4	.	TGTGCCTGGAGTGTTGACAGCTATAATGAAAAACTGTTTTTT	CAWSVDSYNEKLFF
.	TRBV7-8	TRBJ2-3	.	TGTGCCAGCAGCTCCTCCAACTACGGTACGCAGTATTTT	CASSSSNYGTQYF
.	TRBV29-1	TRBJ2-3	.	TGCAGCGGACAGACAGGCTACACAGATACGCAGTATTTT	CSGQTGYTDTQYF
.	TRBV7-3	TRBJ2-1	.	TGTGCCAGCAGCCACAGGGGTAGCGGGATAGGTGAGCAGTTCTTC	CASSHRGSGIGEQFF
.	TRBV7-6	TRBJ1-6	TRBD1	TGTGCCAGCAGCTTGGCAGGGGGCAATTCACCCCTCCACTTT	CASSLAGGNSPLHF
few	TRBV7-7	TRBJ2-7	.	TGTGCTAGCAGCTTAGACAAAGAGGCGAACGAGCAGTACTTC	CASSLDKEANEQYF
.	TRBV4-1	TRBJ2-7	.	TGCGCCAGCAGCCAAGATTGGGACATTGGCTACGAGCAGTACTTC	CASSQDWDIGYEQYF
.	TRBV30	TRBJ2-1	.	TGTGCCTGGAGTGTTAGGGGGAGCTCCTACAATGAGCAGTTCTTC	CAWSVRGSSYNEQFF
.	TRBV7-6	TRBJ2-7	.	TGTGCCAGCAGCTTAGCGGCGGTGGCAGAAGGCTACGAGCAGTACTTC	CASSLAAVAEGYEQYF
.	TRBV6-7	TRBJ1-4	.	TGTGTCAGGACAGCAACTAATGAAAAACTGTTTTTT	CVRTATNEKLFF
.	TRBV5-1	TRBJ1-4	.	TGCGCCAGCAGCTTGTACGGCAGTGAAAAACTGTTTTTT	CASSLYGSEKLFF
.	TRBV5-1	TRBJ2-5	TRBD1	TGCGCCAGCAATAGGGGGCAGCAAGAGACCCAGTACTTC	CASNRGQQETQYF
.	TRBV7-3	TRBJ1-4	.	TGTGCCAGCAGCTTACGCAACAGAAACACTAATGAAAAACTGTTTTTT	CASSLRNRNTNEKLFF
.	TRBV10-3	TRBJ2-2	TRBD2	TGTGCCATCAGCTTTAGCGGGGGGCGGACCGGGGAGCTGTTTTTT	CAISFSGGRTGELFF
few	TRBV19	TRBJ1-2	.	TGTGCCAGTAGTATAGAATCTAACTATGGCTACACCTTC	CASSIESNYGYTF
.	TRBV2	TRBJ2-5	.	TGTGCCAGCAGTGCTTACGGGGGCGACGAGACCCAGTACTTC	CASSAYGGDETQYF